The TCR beta chain under discussion was sequenced for a study of cytomegalovirus exposure and HLA in healthy donors (dated 2017 in TCRdb). For the study in its entirety: An earlier analysis of more than 550 of the donors reported 276 Gb of sequence data and around 110 million unique TCR beta sequences obtained from about 180 million T cells. The aim of the study was to test whether cataloging public T cell receptors could identify signatures of past pathogen exposure. The T cell repertoires of roughly 660 subjects were profiled by immunosequencing and related to cytomegalovirus serostatus. Roughly 5 DR-DQ haplotypes were treated as single units for association and clustering because of strong linkage in the cohort. The study combined high-throughput TCR immunosequencing, statistical association of individual TCRs with disease status, and machine learning to predict cytomegalovirus infection status. To study patterns of TCR occurrence, a later analysis re-analyzed previously published TCR beta repertoires from around 660 donors and added high-resolution HLA genotyping. In addition to the first cohort of 500 to 850 subjects, a separate validation cohort of approximately 110 different subjects was used. Among roughly 400 genotyped donors of the cohort, an average of around 220,000 unique TCR beta nucleotide sequences was sequenced per donor, of which 15% to 20% were non-productive. Donor age, sex, ethnicity and CMV serostatus were compiled alongside the repertoire data. Typing coverage varied by locus: about 620-630 donors for A, B, C, DRB1 and DQB1; some 520 for DQA1; approximately 570 for DPA1; roughly 450 for DPB1. Genome-wide SNP genotypes for about 65% of the roughly 670 donors were used in a later genetic analysis, which treated that subset as a discovery cohort. An early release covering approximately 600 HLA-typed donors comprised about 320 gigabases of sequencing data and approximately 85 million unique TCR sequences. To decide whether each TCR beta V gene segment behaved as functional or pseudogenic, an earlier analysis of some 570 of the donors relied on high-throughput TCR beta sequencing. Rather than drawing on any new phenotypic data, the later analysis identified candidate immune exposures from TCR beta sequences and the way those sequences occurred across donors. Both class I and class II loci were covered by HLA typing, at four-digit resolution. Of the 350 to 400 genotyped donors, 65% to 90% fell in the genetic ancestry cluster associated with self-reported Caucasian donors. All discovery cohort repertoires had been generated on a single sequencing platform. Summary of the overall study and its limitations: A cluster of highly shared sequence variants was judged likely to represent a technical artifact of the sequencing pipeline. The authors suggested that the approach could potentially be generalized to other disease states and immunological phenotypes. Because counts were too low, roughly 17 rarely observed V segments, including chromosome 9 orphons, were left out of the earlier analysis of about 620 of the donors. The study gave a list of about 150 TCR beta chains associated with cytomegalovirus. A later analysis found that most CMV-associated TCR beta chains appeared HLA-restricted, with HLA associations seemingly driven largely by CMV exposure. The classifier was reported to diagnose cytomegalovirus status with high specificity and sensitivity in both the original and validation cohorts. A few of the identified cytomegalovirus-associated TCR beta chains were confirmed in vitro to be specific for cytomegalovirus antigens. Correlated functional status among segregating V segments might reflect linkage disequilibrium, but an unknown experimental factor could not be ruled out. A later genetic analysis reported fewer N-insertions in productive TCRs among donors in an Asian-associated ancestry cluster than the approximately 700-donor mean. The 87-base-pair reads could not distinguish some IMGT-functional V segments, including TRBV6-2 and TRBV6-3, so those segments were excluded. Only TCR beta chains were sequenced in this cohort, and the absence of alpha or paired-chain data limited detectable features. At a false discovery rate of 0.05, a later analysis linked about 17,000 TCR beta sequences to specific HLA alleles. According to a later analysis, TCR association rates differed among HLA loci, with DRB1 alleles showing the most associated TCRs and HLA-C alleles showing the fewest. The presence/absence analyses assumed that sequencing depth was roughly uniform across donors, and that assumption may not be true. A further reported finding was that TCR beta sequences accurately predicted the HLA-A and HLA-B alleles for most subjects in the first cohort. When HLA alleles, especially DR and DQ, strongly co-occurred, attributing TCR associations to individual alleles was difficult. According to a later analysis, parvovirus B19, influenza, CMV and Epstein-Barr virus appeared linked to several top co-occurrence clusters. Broadly in line with IMGT annotations, most TCR beta V segments showed up in productive rearrangements about 87% or about 30% of the time in an earlier analysis of about 500 of the donors. In a later genetic analysis, a missense DCLRE1C variant was associated with V-gene and J-gene trimming of TCR beta chains, and the association was replicated in an independent cohort. HLA typing was unavailable for some donors at each locus, so association tests used only the typed subset. The only immune exposure information available for the cohort was CMV serostatus. A later analysis found that HLA-associated TCR beta chains were more clonally expanded and had lower generation probabilities than equally common non-associated chains. While some public TCRs were present in many individuals, most TCR sequences turned up only very rarely across donors.

Based on the germline V gene (reference sequence), the CDR1 and CDR2 sequences are MNHEY and SMNVEV. The CDR3 holds 14 amino acids from the cysteine to the phenylalanine. Of all the DNA, just the CDR3 is kept, 42 bases in frame from base 1. Trimming at the junction amounts to 5 bases on V and 0 bases on J, and the germline ends lie 8 bases apart. As to this clone: Its recognized antigen is unknown. Base qualities are not recorded, but no much larger clone differs from it by a single base.

The library came from the immunoSEQ multiplex PCR assay. For the multiplex PCR, a mixture combining 60 forward primers for TCR Vbeta segments and 13 reverse primers for TCR Jbeta segments was used. A multiplex PCR assay on genomic DNA amplified the CDR3 region of rearranged TCR beta genes. The amplified TCR beta libraries were sequenced on the Illumina HiSeq System as 87-base-pair reads. As for how the authors treated the data: In a later analysis, some 80 million unique TCR beta chains were counted across the approximately 620 repertoires, and about 10 million of these chains were shared by at least two donors. Raw reads were error-corrected and collapsed into unique sequences by a nearest-neighbor algorithm in which closely related sequences were merged to remove PCR and sequencing errors. CDR3 sequences were aligned to IMGT reference sequences to assign V, D and J gene segments. For a sequence to be retained, a match of at least six nucleotides to both a V gene segment and a J gene segment was required. Rearrangements were classified as productive when the CDR3 lacked stop codons and remained in frame with V and J, and all other rearrangements were classified as non-productive. Following IMGT convention, CDR3 was defined as the stretch from the second conserved V-encoded cysteine to the conserved J-encoded phenylalanine. The earlier analysis of 500 to 750 of the donors excluded any sequence lacking an unambiguous match to a single V gene segment. In an earlier analysis of some 590 of the donors, V segments were called functional above 56.7% productive rearrangements and were called segregating when the between-donor standard deviation exceeded 5%. To diagnose cytomegalovirus status from the catalog of TCR beta chain sequences, a statistical classification framework was built. A later analysis assigned V and J genes by comparing TCR nucleotide sequences with IMGT/GENE-DB human TR gene sequences. Using the TCRdist pipeline, a later analysis assigned CDR3 sequences along with most-parsimonious VDJ recombination scenarios. In a later analysis, every TCR beta chain was defined by the combination of its CDR3 amino acid sequence and its V-gene family, and reads without a unique V-gene family were dropped. A later analysis removed several hundred highly shared, low-generation-probability nucleotide sequences to deal with suspected cross-contamination and a sequencing artifact. In a later analysis, a clonal expansion index was calculated for each public chain from normalized within-repertoire ranks of inferred template counts. In a later analysis, generation probabilities were computed with a VDJ recombination model fitted to out-of-frame rearrangements, and the resulting probabilities were checked against IGoR. In a later analysis, hypergeometric tests were used to score TCR-TCR, TCR-HLA and TCR-CMV co-occurrence, with a repertoire-size bias correction applied to TCR pairs. In a later analysis, false discovery rates were estimated by permuting HLA or CMV assignments 20 times. In a later analysis, co-occurring TCRs were grouped using DBSCAN, and TCRdist sequence similarity was added for clustering within HLA-allele-positive subsets. Repertoires with fewer than 30,000 or more than 120,000 public chains were left out of co-occurrence clustering, as were about five repertoires with anomalous nucleotide sharing. Here the immuneACCESS table is served through TCRdb, limited to in-frame sequences with V and J called. Missing clones are a known gap in these copies; in checked studies unresolved V genes cover under half, and the rest lacks a known reason. V and J calls and clone size are those listed in that table; D and trimming were worked out from the DNA. The sample includes about 160,000 clones, with roughly 85% observed a single time. Jointly, the top ten make up about 2% of the sample.

The cohort comprised some 700 healthy bone marrow donors. Cohort members were all nominally healthy when sampled, although unrecorded immune exposures were likely present. The donor was CMV seropositive and belonged to the group of 250 to 300 seropositive cohort members. Every donor gave a peripheral blood sample, and the peripheral blood mononuclear cells from that sample were used for TCR beta sequencing. The Qiagen DNeasy Blood Extraction Kit was used to extract genomic DNA from the blood cell samples. Specimen: PBMCs. The rearrangement combines TRBV27 with TRBJ1-5; the D gene assignment is ambiguous. The TCR sequence derives from a man younger than 30 in good health and CMV-seropositive. The CDR3 amino acid sequence is: CASSMTGSNQPQHF. The DNA sequence is as follows: TGTGCCAGCAGTATGACGGGTAGCAATCAGCCCCAGCATTTT.